The present TCR beta chain was sequenced within a study of shared clonotypes between healthy human individuals. Whole-study context: Donors, aged 18 to 49, were a couple of women and a few men.

Clones were sequenced by immunoSEQ multiplex PCR, and TCRdb holds only the in-frame ones, with some missing. The table records 2 million to 2.5 million clones, approximately 93% of them present only once. Points on this clone: What it binds is unknown. The identical CDR3 is also encoded by other nucleotide sequences in the sample.

Study conclusions and caveats: The naive CD4 repertoires of four donors were compared, and around 5% of clonotypes were shared.

Trimming removed 3 bases at V and 5 bases at J, with 10 bases between. CDR1 and CDR2 from the germline V gene are SNHLY and FYNNEI. The CDR3 is 13 residues long. Donors were Caucasian adults residing in Nashville, Tennessee, USA. This clonotype was obtained from a man aged 18 to 30 in good health. Some clones in this sample may be carry-over from other donors' samples. Sequencing was done on a sample of naive CD4+ T cells from PBMCs. Sample subset: CD45RA+ positively selected. V gene TRBV2 combines with J gene TRBJ1-1; no reliable D call. CDR3 protein: CASSDGGGTEAFF. In DNA, the CDR3 is TGTGCCAGCAGTGATGGTGGAGGGACTGAAGCTTTCTTT. Together with reference TRBV2 and TRBJ1-1, the CDR3 gives the full variable domain: EPEVTQTPSHQVTQMGQEVILRCVPISNHLYFYWYRQILGQKVEFLVSFYNNEISEKSEIFDDQFSVERPDGSNFTLKIRSTKLEDSAMYFCASSDGGGTEAFFGQGTRLTVV.